This T cell receptor beta chain was recorded in a study of Graves' ophthalmopathy and Graves' hyperthyroidism. Study conclusions and caveats: Blood contained most expanded thyroid clonotypes exceeding 0.001 frequency. Separation of ophthalmopathy from stable hyperthyroidism was achieved by a 13-signature model, at approximately 90% sensitivity and roughly 77% specificity.

A duration under 3 months, NOSPECS ≥4, CAS ≥3 and moderate-to-severe activity characterized the donors with ophthalmopathy. Exclusion covered patients with other autoimmune diseases or uncontrolled infections (as well as pregnancy or lactation). RNA transcripts provided the template for amplifying TCR beta CDR3 regions. Amplification began with first-round RT-PCR using HTBI primers, then second-round multiplex PCR was performed. TCRdb reprocessed the multiplex PCR reads with MiXCR, giving one entry per CDR3 protein. The data contain around 670,000 distinct CDR3 sequences, 35% to 50% of them singletons. Concerning this clonotype: As yet, its antigen is unknown.

The receptor was derived from an adult man with Graves' ophthalmopathy. The sequenced sample was peripheral blood.

Written as DNA, the CDR3 is TGCGCCAGCCTCATCGCAGGGAGCGGCGAGCAGTACTTC. Translating it yields CASLIAGSGEQYF. This chain links TRBV10-2 with TRBJ2-7; D is possibly TRBD1 or TRBD2 (5 bases each). This CDR3 has 13 amino acids. Trimming cost V 8 bases and J 6 bases, with 17 bases left between them. CDR1 WSHSY and CDR2 SAAADI come from the germline V gene.